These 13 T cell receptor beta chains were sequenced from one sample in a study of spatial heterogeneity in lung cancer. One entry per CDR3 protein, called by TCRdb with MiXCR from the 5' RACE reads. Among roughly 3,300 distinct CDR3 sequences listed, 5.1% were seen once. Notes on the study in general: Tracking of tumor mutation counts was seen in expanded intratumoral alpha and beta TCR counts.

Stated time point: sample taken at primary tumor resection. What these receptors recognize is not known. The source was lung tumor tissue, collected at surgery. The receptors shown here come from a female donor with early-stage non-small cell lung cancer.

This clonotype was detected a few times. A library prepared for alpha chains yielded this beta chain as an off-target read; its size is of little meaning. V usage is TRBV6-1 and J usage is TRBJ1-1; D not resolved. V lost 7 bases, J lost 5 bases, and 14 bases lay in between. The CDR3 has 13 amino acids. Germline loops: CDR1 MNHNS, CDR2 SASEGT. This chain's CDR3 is CASTVTLGTEAFF. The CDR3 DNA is TGTGCCAGCACGGTTACCCTAGGGACTGAAGCTTTCTTT.

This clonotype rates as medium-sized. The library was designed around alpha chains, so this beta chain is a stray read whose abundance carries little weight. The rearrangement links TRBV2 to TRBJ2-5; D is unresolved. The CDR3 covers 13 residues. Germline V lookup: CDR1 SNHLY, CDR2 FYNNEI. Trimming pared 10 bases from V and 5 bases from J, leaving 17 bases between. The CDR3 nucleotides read TGTGCCACCAGAGACCTCGCAGACGAGACCCAGTACTTC. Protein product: CATRDLADETQYF.

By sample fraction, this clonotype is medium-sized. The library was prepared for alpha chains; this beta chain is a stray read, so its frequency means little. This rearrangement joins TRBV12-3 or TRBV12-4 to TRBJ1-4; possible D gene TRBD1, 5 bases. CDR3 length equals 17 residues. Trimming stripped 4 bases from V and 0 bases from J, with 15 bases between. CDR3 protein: CASSSRAGGATNEKLFF. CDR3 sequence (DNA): TGTGCCAGCAGTTCCCGGGCGGGGGGGGCAACTAATGAAAAACTGTTTTTT.

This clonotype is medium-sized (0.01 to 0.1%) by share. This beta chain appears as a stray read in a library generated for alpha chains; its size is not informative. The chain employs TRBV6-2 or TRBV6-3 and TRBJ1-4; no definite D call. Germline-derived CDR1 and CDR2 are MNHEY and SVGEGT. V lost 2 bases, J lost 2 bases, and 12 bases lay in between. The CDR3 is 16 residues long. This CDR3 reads CASSYRSGETNEKLFF. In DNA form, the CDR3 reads TGTGCCAGCAGTTACCGGAGCGGAGAGACTAATGAAAAACTGTTTTTT.

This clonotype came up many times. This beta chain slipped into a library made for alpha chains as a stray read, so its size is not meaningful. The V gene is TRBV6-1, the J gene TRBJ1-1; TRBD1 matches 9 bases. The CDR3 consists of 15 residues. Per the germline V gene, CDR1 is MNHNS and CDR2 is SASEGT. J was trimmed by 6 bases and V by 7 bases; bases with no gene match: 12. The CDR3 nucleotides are TGTGCCAGCAACCCGGGACAGGGATGGTTGGCTGAAGCTTTCTTT. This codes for CASNPGQGWLAEAFF.

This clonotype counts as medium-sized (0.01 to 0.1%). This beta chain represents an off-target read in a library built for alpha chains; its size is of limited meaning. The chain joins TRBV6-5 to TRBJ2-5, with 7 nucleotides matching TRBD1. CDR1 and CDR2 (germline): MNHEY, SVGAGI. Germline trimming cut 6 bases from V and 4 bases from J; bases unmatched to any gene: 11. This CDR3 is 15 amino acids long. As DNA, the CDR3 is TGTGCCAGCAGCAGACAGGGACAGTATTTAGAGACCCAGTACTTC. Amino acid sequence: CASSRQGQYLETQYF.

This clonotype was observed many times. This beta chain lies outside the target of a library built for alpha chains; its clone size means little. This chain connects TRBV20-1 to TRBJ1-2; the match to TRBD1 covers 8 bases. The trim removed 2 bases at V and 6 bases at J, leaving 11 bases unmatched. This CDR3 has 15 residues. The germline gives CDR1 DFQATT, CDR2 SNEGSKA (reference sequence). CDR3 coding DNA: TGCAGTGCTAGAACCCCAGGGGGCGGTGTGGATGGCTACACCTTC. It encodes CSARTPGGGVDGYTF.

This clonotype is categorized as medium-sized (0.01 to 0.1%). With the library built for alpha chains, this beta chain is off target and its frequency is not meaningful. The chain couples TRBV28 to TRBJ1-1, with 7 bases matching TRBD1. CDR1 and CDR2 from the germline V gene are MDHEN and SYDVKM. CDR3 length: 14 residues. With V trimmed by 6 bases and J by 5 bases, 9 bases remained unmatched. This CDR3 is CASRRQGGGTEAFF. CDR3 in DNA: TGTGCCAGCAGAAGACAGGGCGGGGGTACTGAAGCTTTCTTT.

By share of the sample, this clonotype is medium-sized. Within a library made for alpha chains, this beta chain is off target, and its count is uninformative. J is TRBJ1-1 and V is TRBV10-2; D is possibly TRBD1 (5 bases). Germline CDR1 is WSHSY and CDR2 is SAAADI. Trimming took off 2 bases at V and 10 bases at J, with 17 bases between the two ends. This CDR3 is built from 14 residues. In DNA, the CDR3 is TGCGCCAGCAGTGAGGTGGCAGGGCTAAGTGCAGCTTTCTTT. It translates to CASSEVAGLSAAFF.

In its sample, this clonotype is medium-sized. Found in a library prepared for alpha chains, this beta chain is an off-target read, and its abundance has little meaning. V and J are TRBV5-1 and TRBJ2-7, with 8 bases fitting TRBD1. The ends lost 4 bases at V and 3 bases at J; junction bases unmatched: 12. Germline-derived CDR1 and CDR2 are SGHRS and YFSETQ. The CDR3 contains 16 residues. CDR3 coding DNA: TGCGCCAGCAGCCCTGGACAGGGAAATGTATTCTACGAGCAGTACGTC. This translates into CASSPGQGNVFYEQYV.

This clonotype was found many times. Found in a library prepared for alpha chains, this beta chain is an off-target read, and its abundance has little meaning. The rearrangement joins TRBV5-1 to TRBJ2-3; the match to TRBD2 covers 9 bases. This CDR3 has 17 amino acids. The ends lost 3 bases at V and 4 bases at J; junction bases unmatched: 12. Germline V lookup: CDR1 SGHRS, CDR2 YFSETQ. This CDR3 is CASSSSRRGGLADTQYF. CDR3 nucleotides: TGCGCCAGCAGCTCCTCCCGGCGGGGGGGCTTGGCAGATACGCAGTATTTT.

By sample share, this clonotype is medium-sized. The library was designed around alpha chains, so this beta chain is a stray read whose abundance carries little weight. CDR3 region: CASTPTGGSEAFF. In DNA form, the CDR3 reads TGTGCCAGCACTCCGACAGGGGGCTCTGAAGCTTTCTTT. The rearrangement uses TRBV9 and TRBJ1-1, with TRBD1 matching over 10 bases. V gave up 6 bases and J gave up 6 bases; unmatched junction bases: 5. Germline V gives CDR1 SGDLS, CDR2 YYNGEE. The CDR3 totals 13 residues.

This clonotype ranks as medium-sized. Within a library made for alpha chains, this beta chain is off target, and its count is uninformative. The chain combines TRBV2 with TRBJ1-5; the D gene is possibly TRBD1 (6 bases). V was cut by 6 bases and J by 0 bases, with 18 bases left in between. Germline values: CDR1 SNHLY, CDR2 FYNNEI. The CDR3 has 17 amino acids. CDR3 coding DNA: TGTGCCAGCAGAGACCCTACAGGGAGATATAGCAATCAGCCCCAGCATTTT. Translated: CASRDPTGRYSNQPQHF.